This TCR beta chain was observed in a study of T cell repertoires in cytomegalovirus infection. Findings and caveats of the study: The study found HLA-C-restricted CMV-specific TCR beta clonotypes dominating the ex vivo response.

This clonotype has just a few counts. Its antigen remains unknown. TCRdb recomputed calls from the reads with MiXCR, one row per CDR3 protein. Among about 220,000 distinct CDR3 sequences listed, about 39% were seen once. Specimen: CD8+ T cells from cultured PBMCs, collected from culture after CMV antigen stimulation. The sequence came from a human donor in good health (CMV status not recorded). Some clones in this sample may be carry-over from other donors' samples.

The CDR3 DNA is TGTGCCAGCAGCTTAGCGGCAGGTTATGAGCAGTTCTTC. Residues: CASSLAAGYEQFF. The chain carries TRBV7-8 and TRBJ2-1; D gene uncertain. The CDR3 is made up of 13 amino acids. V was pared by 0 bases and J by 8 bases, with 8 bases between. Germline values: CDR1 SGHVS, CDR2 FQNEAQ.